The 25 T cell receptor beta chains in this list originate from one sample, sequenced in a study of T cell repertoires in cytomegalovirus infection. These receptors have no known antigen. From the reads, TCRdb called clonotypes with MiXCR, one entry per CDR3 protein. The sample shows some 150,000 distinct CDR3 sequences, roughly a third of them seen only once. Sample: CD8+ T cells from cultured PBMCs, taken from culture after CMV antigen stimulation. The receptors were sampled from a human donor in good health (CMV status not recorded). Some clones in this sample may be carry-over from other donors' samples.

This clonotype was seen repeatedly, ten times or more. The chain combines TRBV7-8 with TRBJ1-2; 7 bases fit TRBD1. CDR3 size: 13 residues. Germline-derived CDR1 and CDR2 are SGHVS and FQNEAQ. The ends lost 5 bases at V and 2 bases at J; junction bases unmatched: 2. The CDR3 DNA sequence: TGTGCCAGCAGCCCGGGACAGAACTATGGCTACACCTTC. Protein sequence: CASSPGQNYGYTF.

The chain employs TRBV2 and TRBJ1-1, with TRBD1 matching over 7 bases. Per the germline V gene, CDR1 is SNHLY and CDR2 is FYNNEI. There are 13 residues in the CDR3. Trimming took 7 bases from V and 5 from J; bases not matched to a gene: 7. The CDR3 DNA reads as TGTGCCAGCACATACAGGGGTTTGACTGAAGCTTTCTTT. This encodes CASTYRGLTEAFF.

V usage is TRBV27 and J usage is TRBJ2-1, with a weak D call TRBD2 (7 bases). Trimming removed 2 bases from V and 5 bases from J, with 10 bases in between. Germline CDR1 MNHEY, CDR2 SMNVEV (reference sequence). This CDR3 comprises 14 residues. The CDR3 DNA reads as TGTGCCAGCAGTTTAAGGGGGGGGGACAATGAGCAGTTCTTC. Translated: CASSLRGGDNEQFF.

This clonotype was detected ten times or more. The rearrangement joins TRBV4-1 to TRBJ2-7, with 7 bases fitting TRBD2. The V and J ends lost 2 bases and 4 bases, in that order; junction bases with no gene match: 8. Germline V gene sequence: CDR1 MGHRA, CDR2 YSYEKL. The CDR3 is made up of 15 amino acids. This CDR3 is CASSQSPTGGYEQYF. The CDR3 DNA follows: TGCGCCAGCAGCCAAAGCCCTACGGGGGGTTACGAGCAGTACTTC.

CDR3 in amino acids: CASTALAGDTDTQYF. The CDR3 DNA reads TGTGCCAGCACCGCTCTAGCGGGGGACACAGATACGCAGTATTTT. The V gene is TRBV6-5, the J gene TRBJ2-3, with 10 bases fitting TRBD2. CDR3 length equals 15 residues. In germline, CDR1 is MNHEY, CDR2 SVGAGI. The V and J ends lost 7 bases and 2 bases, in that order; junction bases with no gene match: 6.

The CDR3 DNA follows: TGTGCCAGCAGTACCGGGACCTCTTCACCCCTCCACTTT. Its translation: CASSTGTSSPLHF. The chain carries TRBV27 and TRBJ1-6; weak D call: TRBD1 (5 bases). Germline lookup yields CDR1 MNHEY and CDR2 SMNVEV (reference sequence). The CDR3 extends over 13 amino acids. The V gene lost 5 bases and the J gene lost 9 bases, with 11 bases spanning the gap.

This chain joins TRBV4-1 and TRBJ2-2; the D gene could be TRBD1 or TRBD2 (7 bases each). Trimming shortened V by 2 bases and J by 5 bases, and 15 bases separated the two germline ends. Germline lookup yields CDR1 MGHRA and CDR2 YSYEKL. The CDR3 is 16 residues long. CDR3 amino acids: CASSQRQGAGTGELFF. The CDR3 nucleotides are TGCGCCAGCAGCCAACGACAGGGAGCGGGGACCGGGGAGCTGTTTTTT.

The chain uses TRBV12-3 or TRBV12-4 and TRBJ2-7, with D possibly TRBD2 on 6 matching bases. V gave up 3 bases and J gave up 0 bases, with 9 bases separating them. The CDR3 totals 14 residues. The CDR3 coding sequence is TGTGCCAGCAGTTTCATGGGGGGCTCCTACGAGCAGTACTTC. This gives the protein CASSFMGGSYEQYF.

The chain employs TRBV10-2 and TRBJ2-7; D might be TRBD2 (8 bases). This CDR3 has 13 amino acids. CDR1 and CDR2 from the germline V gene are WSHSY and SAAADI. V lost 10 bases and J 0 bases, leaving 13 bases between the germline ends. The CDR3 region is CATRGTSSYEQYF. The CDR3 region has the DNA TGCGCCACCAGGGGGACTAGCTCCTACGAGCAGTACTTC.

This clonotype was counted between two and nine times. The rearrangement joins TRBV4-1 to TRBJ2-1; 9 bases match TRBD2. The ends lost 2 bases at V and 4 bases at J; junction bases unmatched: 9. The CDR3 is 17 residues long. The V gene's germline CDR1 is MGHRA and CDR2 YSYEKL. The CDR3 coding sequence is TGCGCCAGCAGCCAATCCCCCAGCGGGGGGAAATACAATGAGCAGTTCTTC. Translation gives CASSQSPSGGKYNEQFF.

This clonotype was detected a few times. This chain links TRBV19 with TRBJ2-7; possibly TRBD1 or TRBD2 for D (6 bases each). CDR3 length equals 14 residues. Looked up from germline, CDR1 is LNHDA and CDR2 is SQIVND (reference sequence). V shed 8 bases and J shed 1 base, with 15 bases lying between them. CDR3 DNA: TGTGCCAGTGCATTGACAGGACTATCCTACGAGCAGTACTTC. Translation: CASALTGLSYEQYF. Full variable domain (outside the CDR3, taken from reference TRBV19 and TRBJ2-7): DGGITQSPKYLFRKEGQNVTLSCEQNLNHDAMYWYRQDPGQGLRLIYYSQIVNDFQKGDIAEGYSVSREKKESFPLTVTSAQKNPTAFYLCASALTGLSYEQYFGPGTRLTVT.

J is TRBJ2-1 and V is TRBV7-8; D is perhaps TRBD1 (5 bases). This CDR3 spans 15 amino acids. V was shortened by 2 bases and J by 8 bases, with 16 bases between the two germline ends. Germline assignment: CDR1 SGHVS and CDR2 FQNEAQ. The CDR3 DNA is TGTGCCAGCAGCTTACGTCCAGGGCTGATCGATGAGCAGTTCTTC. Translated, it gives CASSLRPGLIDEQFF.

The chain links TRBV27 to TRBJ2-2; TRBD2 might be the D (5 bases). Germline V gene sequence: CDR1 MNHEY, CDR2 SMNVEV (reference sequence). V lost 8 bases, J lost 3 bases, and 10 bases lay in between. The CDR3 is made up of 13 amino acids. CDR3 region: CASGGDYTGELFF. CDR3 in DNA: TGTGCCAGCGGAGGTGACTACACCGGGGAGCTGTTTTTT.

This clonotype was found a few times. V is TRBV19 and J is TRBJ1-1, with D uncertain. Germline CDR1 and CDR2: LNHDA and SQIVND (reference sequence). The V end was cut by 4 bases, the J end by 1 base, with 10 bases between. This CDR3 is built from 14 residues. The CDR3 DNA follows: TGTGCCAGTAGTAATGGACGGACGAACACTGAAGCTTTCTTT. Residues: CASSNGRTNTEAFF.

The gene calls are TRBV12-3 or TRBV12-4 and TRBJ2-5, with a weak D call TRBD2 (7 bases). Trimming cost V 3 bases and J 5 bases, with 13 bases left between them. The CDR3 covers 14 residues. The CDR3 sequence is CASSFGGAGETQYF. The CDR3 DNA reads TGTGCCAGCAGTTTTGGGGGGGCCGGGGAGACCCAGTACTTC.

This clonotype was seen a few times. The CDR3: CASSTRQGILVDTQYF. CDR3 bases: TGTGCCAGCAGTACGCGACAGGGAATATTGGTTGATACGCAGTATTTT. This sequence joins TRBV6-5 and TRBJ2-3; TRBD1 matches at 7 bases. This CDR3 spans 16 amino acids. V lost 5 bases and J lost 6; bases outside the gene matches: 14. The germline V gene has CDR1 MNHEY and CDR2 SVGAGI.

This clonotype was counted a few times. The genes are TRBV9 and TRBJ1-2; the D is unclear. V was trimmed by 0 bases and J by 3 bases, leaving 12 bases between them. This CDR3 comprises 15 residues. CDR1 is SGDLS and CDR2 is YYNGEE in the germline V gene. CDR3 sequence reads: CASSVVRDRHYGYTF. In DNA form, the CDR3 reads TGTGCCAGCAGCGTAGTAAGAGACCGCCACTATGGCTACACCTTC.

The sample holds a few counts of this clonotype. V and J are TRBV4-1 and TRBJ1-6; D uncertain. The V and J ends lost 1 base and 0 bases respectively, with 10 bases between them. Germline V lookup: CDR1 MGHRA, CDR2 YSYEKL. This CDR3 comprises 17 residues. CDR3 DNA sequence: TGCGCCAGCAGCCAAGCGGGCTTTAGCTCCTATAATTCACCCCTCCACTTT. This encodes CASSQAGFSSYNSPLHF.

This clonotype appeared a few times. V is TRBV7-9 and J is TRBJ2-2; unclear D gene. The V gene lost 11 bases and the J gene lost 5 bases, with 9 bases spanning the gap. In germline, CDR1 is SEHNR, CDR2 FQNEAQ (reference sequence). This CDR3 comprises 11 residues. The CDR3 region has the DNA TGTGCCCTTCTGGCAACCGGGGAGCTGTTTTTT. Encoded protein: CALLATGELFF.

CDR3 nucleotides: TGCGCCAGCAGCGAAAGGCCGAACACTGAAGCTTTCTTT. This codes for CASSERPNTEAFF. The rearrangement links TRBV4-1 to TRBJ1-1; D is undetermined. The CDR3 spans 13 residues. CDR1 is MGHRA and CDR2 is YSYEKL in the germline V gene. The ends were cut back, 5 bases at V and 1 base at J, with 8 bases in the middle.

This clonotype was seen more than once but under ten times. The genes are TRBV19 and TRBJ2-2, with D possibly TRBD1 on 6 matching bases. Germline assignment: CDR1 LNHDA and CDR2 SQIVND (reference sequence). This CDR3 has 16 amino acids. V was clipped by 0 bases and J by 4 bases, with 12 bases between them. The CDR3 protein is CASSIDSAGVTGELFF. Written as DNA, the CDR3 is TGTGCCAGTAGTATAGATTCGGCAGGGGTCACCGGGGAGCTGTTTTTT.

This sequence joins TRBV4-1 and TRBJ1-4; a weak D match, TRBD1 (5 bases). With 4 bases removed from V and 5 bases from J, the gap between germline ends came to 26 bases. The CDR3 is 19 residues long. CDR1 is MGHRA, CDR2 YSYEKL, per germline. CDR3 sequence reads: CASSPHRSGTRIKNEKLFF. The CDR3 coding sequence is TGCGCCAGCAGCCCTCACCGGTCAGGGACCCGGATAAAGAATGAAAAACTGTTTTTT.

This clonotype has only a few counts. V gene TRBV2 combines with J gene TRBJ2-7; no definite D call. This CDR3 region has 12 residues. Germline CDR1 and CDR2: SNHLY and FYNNEI. Deletions cut 4 bases from V and 1 base from J, with 5 bases between. CDR3 bases: TGTGCCAGCAGTGGCCAGTCCTACGAGCAGTACTTC. Protein: CASSGQSYEQYF.

The chain couples TRBV29-1 to TRBJ2-1, with unresolved D. Per germline, CDR1 SQVTM and CDR2 ANQGSEA. V lost 6 bases, J lost 7 bases, and 10 bases lay in between. This CDR3 spans 11 amino acids. The CDR3 loop reads CSVPLLNEQFF. CDR3 in DNA: TGCAGCGTCCCCTTATTAAATGAGCAGTTCTTC.

This chain connects TRBV4-2 to TRBJ2-7, with 9 bases lining up with TRBD2. V trimming: 3 bases; J trimming: 3 bases; junction bases outside the gene matches: 3. The CDR3 runs 14 residues. Germline V gene lookup returns CDR1 LGHNA and CDR2 YNFKEQ. The CDR3 nucleotides are TGTGCCAGCAGCCATGGGACTAGCTACTACGAGCAGTACTTC. It yields the protein CASSHGTSYYEQYF.